Listed below are T cell receptor beta chains from one sample, sequenced in a study of blood T cell repertoires in COVID-19. Sequenced by immunoSEQ multiplex PCR; TCRdb stores in-frame clones only, minus some. The repertoire holds roughly 150,000 clones, roughly three quarters seen once, with over 5% in the top ten. The sequenced sample consisted of PBMCs or T cells enriched from blood (not recorded which). These receptors originate from a woman between 45 and 60 years old who had recovered from COVID-19. Each CDR3 is given with its conserved first and last residue. A D gene is named only where the DNA matches it firmly. Only part of the rows carry a size: once, few, many, or a class if the clone is expanded.

TRBV6-5	TRBJ2-2	NA	TRBD2	TGTGCCAGCTCTCCAGCGGGGGCTCTTTCCGGGGAGCTGTTTTTT	CASSPAGALSGELFF
TRBV7-6	TRBJ2-3	NA	TRBD1	TGTGCCAGCAGTTGGACAGGGGGTACCACAGATACGCAGTATTTT	CASSWTGGTTDTQYF
TRBV5-1	TRBJ2-7	once	TRBD1	TGCGCCAGCTCGGGACAGGGCCTCTACGAGCAGTACTTC	CASSGQGLYEQYF
TRBV5-5	TRBJ2-3	NA	NA	TGTGCCAGCAGCTTAAGTCCCCCGGGCACAGATACGCAGTATTTT	CASSLSPPGTDTQYF
TRBV7-2	TRBJ1-1	NA	NA	TGTGCCAGCAGCTTAGGCAGGGCGAACACTGAAGCTTTCTTT	CASSLGRANTEAFF
TRBV6-2/TRBV6-3	TRBJ2-7	NA	TRBD2	TGTGCCAGCAGCGCCGGACTAGCGGGGGGATACGAGCAGTACTTC	CASSAGLAGGYEQYF
TRBV6-6	TRBJ1-1	NA	TRBD1	TGTGCCAGCAGTACGACAGGGGGGGCCGGAACTGAAGCTTTCTTT	CASSTTGGAGTEAFF
TRBV5-1	TRBJ2-2	NA	TRBD1	TGCGCCAGCAGCCCAGGACAGGGGAGCACCGGGGAGCTGTTTTTT	CASSPGQGSTGELFF
TRBV12-5	TRBJ2-5	NA	NA	TGTGCTAGTGGTTCCTCAGGGGAGGAGACCCAGTACTTC	CASGSSGEETQYF
TRBV9	TRBJ2-1	NA	TRBD2	TGTGCCAGCAGCGTCTTAGCGGGGGGGCGGGATGAGCAGTTCTTC	CASSVLAGGRDEQFF